This T cell receptor beta chain originates from a study of Ad26.COV2.S vaccination and SARS-CoV-2 variants. The treatment denotes: some 19 received Ad26.COV2.S at low or high dose, single or two shots; 5 received placebo; per-sample allocation not given. Day 63 after the first vaccine or placebo injection was the time point for sampling. Trimming stripped 0 bases from V and 8 bases from J, with 11 bases between. CDR3 length: 14 residues. The germline V gene encodes CDR1 SGHRS and CDR2 YFSETQ. This table comes from immunoSEQ multiplex PCR, and its TCRdb copy is limited to in-frame clones, with some not included. The sample lists hundreds of thousands of clones; 85% were seen once. General study points: Whether participants received vaccine or placebo, their non-spike TCR breadth was similar.

Details on this clone: Antigen unknown.

This chain joins TRBV5-1 and TRBJ1-4; D might be TRBD1 (5 bases). The sample consisted of peripheral blood, taken in a trial of Ad26.COV2.S vaccine versus placebo. The receptor was isolated from a person aged 18-60 years who received the Ad26.COV2.S COVID-19 vaccine or a placebo. The CDR3 sequence: CASSLAQGEEKLFF. The CDR3 bases are TGCGCCAGCAGCTTGGCCCAGGGTGAAGAAAAACTGTTTTTT.